One and the same sample provided the 18 T cell receptor beta chains below, sequenced in a study of cytomegalovirus exposure and HLA in healthy donors. Researchers ran the PCR with 60 Vbeta and 13 Jbeta primers. TCRdb's table, derived via immunoSEQ multiplex PCR, lists solely in-frame clones and lacks some. The table lists 150,000 to 190,000 clones, approximately 77% of them singletons. The specimen was PBMCs. These receptors were taken from a man aged 18 to 29 in good health and CMV-seronegative.

The chain carries TRBV4-3 and TRBJ1-1, with 9 bases that match TRBD1. The trim removed 4 bases at V and 3 bases at J, leaving 6 bases unmatched. Germline V gene lookup returns CDR1 LGHNA and CDR2 YSLEER. CDR3 size: 15 residues. DNA of the CDR3: TGCGCCAGCAGCCGAGTGACAGGGGGGGACACTGAAGCTTTCTTT. This gives the protein CASSRVTGGDTEAFF.

The chain uses TRBV9 and TRBJ2-4; TRBD2 aligns across 10 bases. CDR1 and CDR2 from the germline V gene are SGDLS and YYNGEE. The CDR3 runs to 13 residues. Trimming at V came to 7 bases and at J to 10 bases, leaving 8 bases not matched to a gene. The CDR3 is CASAPTSGQIQYF. CDR3 bases: TGTGCCAGCGCCCCGACTAGCGGGCAGATTCAGTACTTC.

In its sample, this clone was seen once. The gene calls are TRBV5-1 and TRBJ2-5; no reliable D call. The CDR3 runs to 14 residues. Germline lookup yields CDR1 SGHRS and CDR2 YFSETQ. The germline V and J ends were trimmed by 0 bases and 1 base, with 7 bases remaining between them. The CDR3 nucleotides are TGCGCCAGCAGCTTGGCAGGAACCCAAGAGACCCAGTACTTC. Translating it yields CASSLAGTQETQYF.

About this clone: The identical CDR3 is also encoded by other nucleotide sequences in the sample. This rearrangement joins TRBV25-1 to TRBJ2-7, with a weak D call TRBD1 (6 bases). V was shortened by 6 bases and J by 2 bases, with 11 bases between the two germline ends. CDR1 and CDR2 (germline): MGHDK, SYGVNS. The CDR3 has 13 residues. In DNA form, the CDR3 reads TGTGCCAGCAGCCCCAGGGGTCCCTACGAGCAGTACTTC. Its translation is CASSPRGPYEQYF.

The V gene is TRBV7-9, the J gene TRBJ2-1; D perhaps matches TRBD2 (6 bases). V was trimmed by 4 bases and J by 0 bases, leaving 13 bases between them. The CDR3 consists of 16 residues. The germline gives CDR1 SEHNR, CDR2 FQNEAQ (reference sequence). The CDR3 sequence: CASSSPRGSSYNEQFF. DNA of the CDR3: TGTGCCAGCAGCTCCCCCCGGGGGAGCTCCTACAATGAGCAGTTCTTC.

About this clone itself: Different DNA sequences within this sample yield the same CDR3. The chain recombines TRBV28 with TRBJ1-4; D not resolved. This CDR3 has 14 residues. Germline V gene lookup returns CDR1 MDHEN and CDR2 SYDVKM. With 3 bases removed from V and 0 bases from J, the gap between germline ends came to 5 bases. This CDR3 reads CASSFGATNEKLFF. In DNA, the CDR3 is TGTGCCAGCAGTTTTGGAGCAACTAATGAAAAACTGTTTTTT.

The chain is built from TRBV15 and TRBJ1-2; D is possibly TRBD1 (5 bases). CDR1 is LNHNV, CDR2 YYDKDF, per germline (reference sequence). V was trimmed by 3 bases and J by 3 bases, leaving 14 bases between them. This CDR3 has 15 residues. CDR3 residues: CATSSTRAGDYGYTF. The DNA of the CDR3 is TGTGCCACCAGCAGTACCAGGGCCGGCGACTATGGCTACACCTTC.

This clone has more than one count but fewer than ten. The chain employs TRBV2 and TRBJ2-7; TRBD2 matches 7 bases. The CDR3 consists of 13 residues. Germline V gene data show CDR1 as SNHLY and CDR2 as FYNNEI. V gave up 11 bases and J gave up 4 bases; unmatched junction bases: 11. The CDR3 coding sequence is TGTGCCGGAAGCACGACTAGCAGGTACGAGCAGTACTTC. Protein: CAGSTTSRYEQYF.

This rearrangement joins TRBV10-2 to TRBJ2-5; 7 bases are shared with TRBD2. With 2 bases clipped from V and 6 bases from J, the junction kept 15 bases outside the gene matches. The germline V gene has CDR1 WSHSY and CDR2 SAAADI. This CDR3 comprises 17 residues. The chain's CDR3 is CASSEGAGTLQAKTQYF. Here the CDR3 DNA reads TGCGCCAGCAGTGAGGGAGCGGGGACTCTACAGGCAAAGACCCAGTACTTC.

The chain carries TRBV7-9 and TRBJ1-2, with D perhaps TRBD1 (6 bases). Trimming shortened V by 6 bases and J by 5 bases, and 16 bases separated the two germline ends. Germline V gene data show CDR1 as SEHNR and CDR2 as FQNEAQ (reference sequence). The CDR3 contains 14 residues. The CDR3 region is CASSMGDRRYGYTF. CDR3 sequence (DNA): TGTGCCAGCAGTATGGGTGACAGGAGATATGGCTACACCTTC.

This clone was seen just once. J is TRBJ1-5 and V is TRBV28, with D perhaps matching TRBD1 (6 bases). Germline CDR1 reads MDHEN; CDR2 reads SYDVKM. The CDR3 runs to 18 residues. V was pared by 8 bases and J by 2 bases, with 25 bases between. The CDR3 nucleotides are TGTGCCAGCTTTACCTTTACAGGGCCCATTAGGGGCAATCAGCCCCAGCATTTT. Translated, it gives CASFTFTGPIRGNQPQHF.

The V gene is TRBV5-4, the J gene TRBJ1-1; TRBD1 matches 7 bases. Germline V gene lookup returns CDR1 SGHNT and CDR2 YYREEE (reference sequence). The CDR3 is made up of 12 amino acids. Germline trimming cut 2 bases from V and 10 bases from J; bases unmatched to any gene: 5. The DNA of the CDR3 is TGTGCCAGCAGCTTAGCACAGGGGCCAGCTTTCTTT. Translation: CASSLAQGPAFF.

The chain joins TRBV11-2 to TRBJ1-1; no definite D call. This CDR3 region has 12 residues. Germline V gene lookup returns CDR1 SGHAT and CDR2 FQNNGV. The ends were cut back, 3 bases at V and 4 bases at J, with 6 bases in the middle. The CDR3 sequence is CASSLGRTEAFF. The CDR3 DNA reads as TGTGCCAGCAGCTTGGGCCGCACTGAAGCTTTCTTT.

The chain recombines TRBV5-4 with TRBJ1-6, with 8 bases that match TRBD1. V trimming: 8 bases; J trimming: 4 bases; junction bases outside the gene matches: 8. Per the germline V gene, CDR1 is SGHNT and CDR2 is YYREEE (reference sequence). The CDR3 runs to 15 residues. CDR3 nucleotides: TGTGCCAGTACGGACAGGGTCGGATATAATTCACCCCTCCACTTT. Translation gives CASTDRVGYNSPLHF.

Within the sample, this clone is medium-sized (0.01 to 0.1%). The chain carries TRBV18 and TRBJ1-2; D ambiguous. Trimming pared 2 bases from V and 6 bases from J, leaving 13 bases between. This CDR3 region has 14 residues. Germline V gives CDR1 KGHSH, CDR2 LQKENI. The CDR3 coding sequence is TGTGCCAGCTCACCAGGCGGACTTTGGGATGGCTACACCTTC. This sequence encodes CASSPGGLWDGYTF.

The CDR3 sequence: CAISGLAGVGDNEQFF. CDR3 in DNA: TGTGCCATCTCCGGACTAGCGGGAGTAGGAGACAATGAGCAGTTCTTC. The chain is built from TRBV10-3 and TRBJ2-1, with 13 bases identical to TRBD2. CDR1 is ENHRY and CDR2 is SYGVKD in the germline V gene. This CDR3 is 16 amino acids long. J gave up 5 bases and V 8 bases, and 9 bases lay outside the gene matches.

The V gene is TRBV27, the J gene TRBJ2-1; D is ambiguous. The CDR3 extends over 13 amino acids. Looked up from germline, CDR1 is MNHEY and CDR2 is SMNVEV (reference sequence). Trimming left V 1 base short and J 13 bases short, with 14 bases between. The CDR3 region is CASSLFVAAPQFF. The DNA of the CDR3 is TGTGCCAGCAGTTTATTTGTCGCGGCCCCCCAGTTCTTC.

This clone was counted between two and nine times. The gene calls are TRBV9 and TRBJ2-1; weak D call: TRBD2 (5 bases). The germline V gene has CDR1 SGDLS and CDR2 YYNGEE. There are 15 residues in the CDR3. V was clipped by 6 bases and J by 0 bases, with 13 bases between them. The CDR3 nucleotides are TGTGCCAGCACTCGGGGTGGGAGCTCCTACAATGAGCAGTTCTTC. It is translated as CASTRGGSSYNEQFF.